One and the same sample provided the 19 T cell receptor beta chains below, sequenced in a study of patients and donors after allogeneic stem cell transplantation. TCRdb re-called the RT-PCR reads with MiXCR, one entry per CDR3 protein. This table has more than 850,000 distinct CDR3 sequences, around 17% appearing once. The specimen sequenced was blood, either unsorted or a sorted T cell fraction (not recorded which). These receptors came from a human donor who was either an allogeneic HSCT recipient or a stem cell or donor lymphocyte infusion donor (not recorded which). It is not recorded whose cells these are; they may come from a transplant donor.

This clonotype was counted between two and nine times. The chain is built from TRBV3-1 and TRBJ2-7; D not certain. The V gene's germline CDR1 is LGHDT and CDR2 YNNKEL (reference sequence). The length of the CDR3 is 15 residues. The V gene lost 4 bases and the J gene lost 0 bases, with 13 bases spanning the gap. CDR3 amino acids: CASSRDTLSSYEQYF. As DNA, the CDR3 is TGTGCCAGCAGCCGAGACACCCTAAGCTCCTACGAGCAGTACTTC.

In this sample, this clonotype turned up a few times. This rearrangement joins TRBV10-3 to TRBJ1-3; D is unresolved. The CDR3 is 15 amino acids. Between the trimmed V and J ends, which lost 8 bases and 0 bases, there was a span of 14 bases. The germline CDR1 and CDR2 sequences are ENHRY and SYGVKD. DNA of the CDR3: TGTGCCATCCAGCCACGCAAGACCTCTGGAAACACCATATATTTT. This sequence encodes CAIQPRKTSGNTIYF.

This clonotype was counted a few times. V and J are TRBV12-3 or TRBV12-4 and TRBJ2-1; TRBD2 matches 13 bases. J lost 4 bases, V lost 3 bases, and 15 bases had no gene match. This CDR3 region has 20 residues. DNA of the CDR3: TGTGCCAGCAGTTTGTTAGGACACCCGGGACTAGCGGGATCTTACAATGAGCAGTTCTTC. Residues: CASSLLGHPGLAGSYNEQFF.

V gene TRBV12-3 or TRBV12-4 combines with J gene TRBJ2-4; a weak D match, TRBD1 (6 bases). V was pared by 3 bases and J by 7 bases, with 13 bases between. The CDR3 totals 14 residues. The CDR3 DNA reads as TGTGCCAGCAGTTTTAAGGGGGTGGTGAACATTCAGTACTTC. The encoded protein is CASSFKGVVNIQYF.

This clonotype was detected only a few times. This chain uses TRBV25-1 with TRBJ2-5; perhaps D is TRBD1 or TRBD2 (5 bases each). The CDR3 runs to 15 residues. CDR1 MGHDK and CDR2 SYGVNS come from the germline V gene. The V end was cut by 2 bases, the J end by 3 bases, with 13 bases between. The CDR3 DNA is TGTGCCAGCAGTGAACCGGGACCGCCTAAAGAGACCCAGTACTTC. The encoded protein is CASSEPGPPKETQYF.

The J gene is TRBJ2-1, the V gene TRBV27; D is unclear. This CDR3 has 14 residues. Germline CDR1 MNHEY, CDR2 SMNVEV (reference sequence). V shed 6 bases and J shed 0 bases, with 9 bases lying between them. CDR3 loop: CASSPVSSYNEQFF. The CDR3 nucleotides are TGTGCCAGCAGCCCGGTAAGCTCCTACAATGAGCAGTTCTTC.

This clonotype was counted only a few times. This chain connects TRBV6-2 or TRBV6-3 to TRBJ2-7, with 12 bases aligning to TRBD2. Germline loops: CDR1 MNHEY, CDR2 SVGEGT. J lost 3 bases, V lost 4 bases, and 4 bases had no gene match. The CDR3 extends over 15 amino acids. CDR3 DNA: TGTGCCAGCAGTTCCCCACTAGCGGGGGGCTACGAGCAGTACTTC. Its protein is CASSSPLAGGYEQYF.

The chain carries TRBV20-1 and TRBJ2-7; D unresolved. V was cut by 4 bases and J by 5 bases, with 6 bases left in between. CDR1 is DFQATT, CDR2 SNEGSKA, per germline (reference sequence). The CDR3 sequence is 10 residues long. This CDR3 reads CSAKTHEQYF. The CDR3, as DNA: TGCAGTGCTAAAACACACGAGCAGTACTTC.

The J gene is TRBJ1-2, the V gene TRBV5-1; 8 positions agree with TRBD1. The CDR3 is 14 residues long. J was trimmed by 0 bases and V by 5 bases; bases with no gene match: 3. Germline CDR1 SGHRS, CDR2 YFSETQ. CDR3 amino acids: CASRSTGANYGYTF. The CDR3 DNA reads as TGCGCCAGCAGATCGACAGGGGCTAACTATGGCTACACCTTC.

The chain employs TRBV6-5 and TRBJ2-5, with a tentative D call TRBD1 (6 bases). The CDR3 is 17 amino acids. Germline V CDR1 and CDR2: MNHEY, SVGAGI. Trimming left V 2 bases short and J 1 base short, with 17 bases between. For the CDR3, the DNA is TGTGCCAGCAGTTACGCACGTCCGGGACACCTCCAAGAGACCCAGTACTTC. This gives the protein CASSYARPGHLQETQYF.

V gene TRBV7-9 combines with J gene TRBJ2-4, with D possibly TRBD2 on 6 matching bases. The DNA end is more similar to TRBJ2-1, so the J call may be wrong. Germline values: CDR1 SEHNR, CDR2 FQNEAQ (reference sequence). The CDR3 runs to 16 residues. CDR3 in amino acids: CASSLGPLLAKNIQFF. The CDR3 bases are TGTGCCAGCAGCTTAGGACCGTTACTAGCCAAAAACATTCAGTTCTTC.

The CDR3 loop is CASSQGVRSYEQYF. The CDR3, as DNA: TGCGCCAGCAGCCAAGGGGTTCGTTCCTACGAGCAGTACTTC. The chain is built from TRBV4-3 and TRBJ2-7; D is ambiguous. Germline V lookup: CDR1 LGHNA, CDR2 YSLEER. CDR3 size: 14 residues. The V and J ends lost 1 base and 1 base respectively, with 8 bases between them.

DNA for the CDR3: TGTGCCAGCAGTTCCGGGACTATCCCCTCCCTAGATACGCAGTATTTT. This translates into CASSSGTIPSLDTQYF. The J gene is TRBJ2-3, the V gene TRBV11-2; TRBD2 agrees at 7 bases. Germline V gene data show CDR1 as SGHAT and CDR2 as FQNNGV. The CDR3 is 16 amino acids. The junction had 14 bases not matched to a gene; V was cut back by 6 bases and J by 5 bases.

This clonotype has more than one count but fewer than ten. The chain joins TRBV30 to TRBJ1-2, with TRBD1 matching over 7 bases. The J segment lost 0 bases and the V segment lost 4 bases, leaving 5 bases of the junction unmatched. Germline V gene data show CDR1 as GTSNPN and CDR2 as SVGIG (reference sequence). The CDR3 totals 14 residues. The CDR3 here is CAWIHRGTNYGYTF. The CDR3 DNA is TGTGCCTGGATCCACAGGGGAACTAACTATGGCTACACCTTC.

The J gene is TRBJ2-1, the V gene TRBV11-2; TRBD2 matches 11 bases. The CDR3 runs to 16 residues. The J segment lost 7 bases and the V segment lost 2 bases, leaving 7 bases of the junction unmatched. CDR1 SGHAT and CDR2 FQNNGV come from the germline V gene. The CDR3 bases are TGTGCCAGCAGCTTAAAGGAGCTAGCGGGAGGTAATGAGCAGTTCTTC. Translated: CASSLKELAGGNEQFF. The full variable domain, rest sourced from reference TRBV11-2 and TRBJ2-1, is EAGVAQSPRYKIIEKRQSVAFWCNPISGHATLYWYQQILGQGPKLLIQFQNNGVVDDSQLPKDRFSAERLKGVDSTLKIQPAKLEDSAVYLCASSLKELAGGNEQFFGPGTRLTVL.

The genes are TRBV7-6 and TRBJ1-1, with D tentatively TRBD1 (6 bases). Trimming took 4 bases from V and 4 from J, leaving 16 bases between them. The CDR3 has 15 amino acids. Germline V gene sequence: CDR1 SGHVS, CDR2 FNYEAQ. The CDR3 DNA reads as TGTGCCAGCAGCTCCACCCCGGGGGCTGTCACTGAAGCTTTCTTT. This gives the protein CASSSTPGAVTEAFF.

The sample holds a few counts of this clonotype. The chain has TRBV21-1 and TRBJ2-3; the table assigns TRBD2, which was not confirmed against the DNA. TRBV21-1 is termed a pseudogene. The CDR3 runs 17 residues. CDR3 sequence (DNA): TGTGCCAGCAGCAAGGGTCTTGCGGGGGGGACACTGGATACGCAGTATTTT. Its translation: CASSKGLAGGTLDTQYF.

The rearrangement uses TRBV20-1 and TRBJ1-4, with unresolved D. Germline lookup yields CDR1 DFQATT and CDR2 SNEGSKA (reference sequence). Trimming removed 3 bases at V and 0 bases at J, with 8 bases between. There are 14 residues in the CDR3. CDR3 sequence: CSARGSATNEKLFF. The CDR3 DNA is TGCAGTGCTAGGGGCAGCGCAACTAATGAAAAACTGTTTTTT.

This clonotype was seen more than once but under ten times. The chain carries TRBV27 and TRBJ1-1, with D perhaps matching TRBD1 (6 bases). The CDR3 length is 16 residues. Germline V gene lookup returns CDR1 MNHEY and CDR2 SMNVEV (reference sequence). V lost 4 bases, J lost 0 bases, and 15 bases lay in between. CDR3 bases: TGTGCCAGCAGTTCGATCCGGGACACTCTGAACACTGAAGCTTTCTTT. It is translated as CASSSIRDTLNTEAFF.